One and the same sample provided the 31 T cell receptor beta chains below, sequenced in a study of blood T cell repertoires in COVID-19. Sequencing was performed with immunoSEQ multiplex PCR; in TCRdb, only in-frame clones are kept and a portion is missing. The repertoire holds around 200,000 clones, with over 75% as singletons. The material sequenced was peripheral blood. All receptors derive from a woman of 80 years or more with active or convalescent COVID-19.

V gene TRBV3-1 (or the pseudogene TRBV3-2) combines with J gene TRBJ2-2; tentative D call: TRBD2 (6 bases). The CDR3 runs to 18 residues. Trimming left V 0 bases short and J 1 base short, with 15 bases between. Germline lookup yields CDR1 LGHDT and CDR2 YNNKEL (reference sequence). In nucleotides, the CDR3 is TGTGCCAGCAGCCAAGAGTACTTGGAGGGTTTGAACACCGGGGAGCTGTTTTTT. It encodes CASSQEYLEGLNTGELFF.

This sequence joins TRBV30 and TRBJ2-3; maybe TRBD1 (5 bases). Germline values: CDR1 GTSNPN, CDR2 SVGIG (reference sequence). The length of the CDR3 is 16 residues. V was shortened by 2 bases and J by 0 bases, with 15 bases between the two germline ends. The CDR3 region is CAWSIEGHSSTDTQYF. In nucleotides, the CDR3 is TGTGCCTGGAGTATAGAAGGACACTCTAGCACAGATACGCAGTATTTT.

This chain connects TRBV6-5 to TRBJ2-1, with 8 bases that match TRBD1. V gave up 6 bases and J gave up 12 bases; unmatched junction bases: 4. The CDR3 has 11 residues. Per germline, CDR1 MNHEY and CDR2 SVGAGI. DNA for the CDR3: TGTGCCAGCAGGCAGGGGGCCCGGCAGTTCTTC. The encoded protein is CASRQGARQFF.

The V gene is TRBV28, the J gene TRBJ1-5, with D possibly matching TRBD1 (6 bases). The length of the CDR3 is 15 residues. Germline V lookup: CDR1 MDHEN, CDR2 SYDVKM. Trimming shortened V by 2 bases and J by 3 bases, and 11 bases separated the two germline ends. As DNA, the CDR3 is TGTGCCAGCAGTTTAAGGGGGGGATACAATCAGCCCCAGCATTTT. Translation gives CASSLRGGYNQPQHF.

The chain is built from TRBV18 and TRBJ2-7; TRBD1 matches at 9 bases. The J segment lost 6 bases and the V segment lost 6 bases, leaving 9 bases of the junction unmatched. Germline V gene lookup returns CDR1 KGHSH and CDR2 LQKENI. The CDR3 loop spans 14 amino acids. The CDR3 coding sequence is TGTGCCAGCTCCGTGAACAGGGGGCAGGGCGAGCAGTACTTC. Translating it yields CASSVNRGQGEQYF. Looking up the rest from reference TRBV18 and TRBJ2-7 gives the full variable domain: NAGVMQNPRHLVRRRGQEARLRCSPMKGHSHVYWYRQLPEEGLKFMVYLQKENIIDESGMPKERFSAEFPKEGPSILRIQQVVRGDSAAYFCASSVNRGQGEQYFGPGTRLTVT.

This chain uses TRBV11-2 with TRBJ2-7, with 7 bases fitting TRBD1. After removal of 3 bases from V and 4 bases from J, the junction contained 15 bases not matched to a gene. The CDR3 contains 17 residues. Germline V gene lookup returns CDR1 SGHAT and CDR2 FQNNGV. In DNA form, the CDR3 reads TGTGCCAGCAGCTTTCCGTTAACAGGGACAGTATCATACGAGCAGTACTTC. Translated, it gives CASSFPLTGTVSYEQYF.

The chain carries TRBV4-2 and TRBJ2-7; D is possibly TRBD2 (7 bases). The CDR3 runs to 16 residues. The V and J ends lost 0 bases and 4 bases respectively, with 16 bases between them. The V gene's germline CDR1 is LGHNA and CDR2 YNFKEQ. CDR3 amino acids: CASSQDLGGLWYEQYF. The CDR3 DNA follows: TGTGCCAGCAGCCAAGATCTGGGGGGGCTGTGGTACGAGCAGTACTTC.

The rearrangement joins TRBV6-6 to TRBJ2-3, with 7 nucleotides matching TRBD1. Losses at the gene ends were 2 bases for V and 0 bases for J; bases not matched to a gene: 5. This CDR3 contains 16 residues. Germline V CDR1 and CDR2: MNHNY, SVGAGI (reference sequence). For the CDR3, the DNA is TGTGCCAGCAGTTACACGGCAGGGGGTAGCACAGATACGCAGTATTTT. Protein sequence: CASSYTAGGSTDTQYF.

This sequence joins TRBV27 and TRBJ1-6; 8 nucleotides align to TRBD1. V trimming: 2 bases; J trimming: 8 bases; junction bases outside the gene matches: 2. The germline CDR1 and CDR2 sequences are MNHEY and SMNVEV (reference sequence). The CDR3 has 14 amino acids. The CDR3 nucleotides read TGTGCCAGCAGTTTACAGGGGGCCGATTCACCCCTCCACTTT. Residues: CASSLQGADSPLHF.

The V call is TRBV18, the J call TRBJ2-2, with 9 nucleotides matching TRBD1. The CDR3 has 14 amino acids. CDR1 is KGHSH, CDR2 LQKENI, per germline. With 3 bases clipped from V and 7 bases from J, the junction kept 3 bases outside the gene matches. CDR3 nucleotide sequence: TGTGCCAGCTCACCTACAGGGGGCGACGGGGAGCTGTTTTTT. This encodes CASSPTGGDGELFF.

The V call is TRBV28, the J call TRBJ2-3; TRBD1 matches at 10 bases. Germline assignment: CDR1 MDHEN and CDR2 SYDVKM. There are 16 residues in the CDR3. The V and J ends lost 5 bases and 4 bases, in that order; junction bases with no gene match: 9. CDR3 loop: CASSTVDRGLADTQYF. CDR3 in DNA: TGTGCCAGCAGTACTGTCGACAGGGGGCTTGCAGATACGCAGTATTTT. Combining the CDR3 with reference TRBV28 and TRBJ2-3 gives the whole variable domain DVKVTQSSRYLVKRTGEKVFLECVQDMDHENMFWYRQDPGLGLRLIYFSYDVKMKEKGDIPEGYSVSREKKERFSLILESASTNQTSMYLCASSTVDRGLADTQYFGPGTRLTVL.

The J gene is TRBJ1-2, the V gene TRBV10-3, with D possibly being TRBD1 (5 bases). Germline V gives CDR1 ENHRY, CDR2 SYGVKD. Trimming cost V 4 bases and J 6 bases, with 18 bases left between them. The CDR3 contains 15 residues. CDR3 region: CAISVPDGGFHGYTF. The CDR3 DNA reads TGTGCCATCAGTGTGCCCGACGGGGGTTTTCATGGCTACACCTTC.

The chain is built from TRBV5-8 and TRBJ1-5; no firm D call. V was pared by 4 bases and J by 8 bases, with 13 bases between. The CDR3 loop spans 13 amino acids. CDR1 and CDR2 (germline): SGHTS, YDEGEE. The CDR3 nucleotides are TGTGCCAGCAGCCTATACCGAGGAGAGCCCCAGCATTTT. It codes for CASSLYRGEPQHF.

The CDR3 is CASAVGVNTEAFF. The CDR3 DNA sequence: TGCGCCAGCGCCGTAGGAGTAAACACTGAAGCTTTCTTT. The chain employs TRBV5-1 and TRBJ1-1, with no clear D. CDR1 SGHRS and CDR2 YFSETQ come from the germline V gene. The CDR3 totals 13 residues. Deletions cut 7 bases from V and 2 bases from J, with 12 bases between.

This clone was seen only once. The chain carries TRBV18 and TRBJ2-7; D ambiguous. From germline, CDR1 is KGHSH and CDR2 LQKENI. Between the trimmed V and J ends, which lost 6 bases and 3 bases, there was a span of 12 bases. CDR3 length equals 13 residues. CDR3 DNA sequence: TGTGCCAGCTCCCTTACCGCCTACTACGAGCAGTACTTC. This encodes CASSLTAYYEQYF.

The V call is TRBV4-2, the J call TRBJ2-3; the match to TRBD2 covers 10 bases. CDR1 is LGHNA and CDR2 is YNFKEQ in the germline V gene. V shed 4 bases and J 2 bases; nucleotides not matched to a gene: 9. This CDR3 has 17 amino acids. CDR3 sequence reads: CASSPLSSGGFTDTQYF. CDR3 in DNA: TGTGCCAGCAGCCCTCTGTCTAGCGGGGGATTCACAGATACGCAGTATTTT.

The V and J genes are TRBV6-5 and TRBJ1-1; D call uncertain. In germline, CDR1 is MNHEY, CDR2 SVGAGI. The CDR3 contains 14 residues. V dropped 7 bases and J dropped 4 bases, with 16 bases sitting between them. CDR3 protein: CASTQTLGGTEAFF. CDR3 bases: TGTGCCAGCACTCAGACCCTCGGCGGCACTGAAGCTTTCTTT.

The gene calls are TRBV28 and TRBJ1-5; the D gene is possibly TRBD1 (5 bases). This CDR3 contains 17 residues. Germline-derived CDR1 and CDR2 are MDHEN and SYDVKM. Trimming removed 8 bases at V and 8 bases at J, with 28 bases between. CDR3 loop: CASQALREQVTWKPQHF. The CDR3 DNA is TGTGCCAGCCAAGCACTCCGCGAACAGGTAACCTGGAAGCCCCAGCATTTT.

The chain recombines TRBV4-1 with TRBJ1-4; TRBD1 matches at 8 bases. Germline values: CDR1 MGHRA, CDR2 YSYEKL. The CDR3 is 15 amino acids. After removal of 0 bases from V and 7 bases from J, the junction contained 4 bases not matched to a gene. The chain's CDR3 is CASSQDGQGSEKLFF. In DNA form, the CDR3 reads TGCGCCAGCAGCCAAGATGGACAGGGAAGTGAAAAACTGTTTTTT.

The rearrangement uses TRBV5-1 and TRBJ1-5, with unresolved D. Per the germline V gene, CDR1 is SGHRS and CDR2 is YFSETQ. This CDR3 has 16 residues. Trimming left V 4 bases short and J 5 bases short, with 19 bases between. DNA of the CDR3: TGCGCCAGCAGCCCCCTCGCGGTTCAGAACTATCAGCCCCAGCATTTT. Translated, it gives CASSPLAVQNYQPQHF.

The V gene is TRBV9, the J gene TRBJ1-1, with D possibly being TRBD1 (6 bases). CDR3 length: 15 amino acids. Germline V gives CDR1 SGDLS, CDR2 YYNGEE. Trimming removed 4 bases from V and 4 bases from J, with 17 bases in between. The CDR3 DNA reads TGTGCCAGCAGCCTGAGGGGGGGTTCGGGCACTGAAGCTTTCTTT. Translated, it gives CASSLRGGSGTEAFF.

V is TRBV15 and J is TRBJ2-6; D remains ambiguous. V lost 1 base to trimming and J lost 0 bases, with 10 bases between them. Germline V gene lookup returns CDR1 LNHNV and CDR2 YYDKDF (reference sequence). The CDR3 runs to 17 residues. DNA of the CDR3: TGTGCCACCAGCAGAGGTCCCCAGGCCTCTGGGGCCAACGTCCTGACTTTC. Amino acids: CATSRGPQASGANVLTF.

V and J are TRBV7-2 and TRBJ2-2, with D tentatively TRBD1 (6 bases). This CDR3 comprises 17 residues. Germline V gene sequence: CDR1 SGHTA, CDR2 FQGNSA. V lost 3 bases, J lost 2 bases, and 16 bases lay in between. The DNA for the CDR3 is TGTGCCAGCAGCTTCAGTTACAGGGCCAAAAACACCGGGGAGCTGTTTTTT. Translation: CASSFSYRAKNTGELFF.

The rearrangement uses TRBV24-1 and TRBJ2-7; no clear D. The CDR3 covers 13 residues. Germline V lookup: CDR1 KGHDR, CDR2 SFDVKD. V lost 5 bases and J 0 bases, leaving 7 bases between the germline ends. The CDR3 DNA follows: TGTGCCACCAGTGGTAGCAGCTCCTACGAGCAGTACTTC. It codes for CATSGSSSYEQYF.

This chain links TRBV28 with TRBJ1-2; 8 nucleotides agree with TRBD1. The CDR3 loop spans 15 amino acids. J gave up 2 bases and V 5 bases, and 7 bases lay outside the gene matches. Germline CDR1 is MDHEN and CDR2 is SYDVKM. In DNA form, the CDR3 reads TGTGCCAGCAGTCGAAGCGGACAGGGAAACTATGGCTACACCTTC. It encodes CASSRSGQGNYGYTF.

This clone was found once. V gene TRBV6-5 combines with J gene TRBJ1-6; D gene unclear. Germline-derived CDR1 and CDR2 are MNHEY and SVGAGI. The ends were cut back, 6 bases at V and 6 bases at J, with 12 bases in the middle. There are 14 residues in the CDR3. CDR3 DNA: TGTGCCAGCAGAGACGCGGGTTTTAATTCACCCCTCCACTTT. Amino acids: CASRDAGFNSPLHF.

CDR3 sequence: CASSLAGNSNQPQHF. Written as DNA, the CDR3 is TGCGCCAGCAGCTTGGCGGGGAACAGCAATCAGCCCCAGCATTTT. V and J are TRBV5-1 and TRBJ1-5; D is uncertain. This CDR3 spans 15 amino acids. V lost 0 bases to trimming and J lost 1 base, with 8 bases between them. Looked up from germline, CDR1 is SGHRS and CDR2 is YFSETQ. The whole variable domain, filled in from reference TRBV5-1 and TRBJ1-5, reads KAGVTQTPRYLIKTRGQQVTLSCSPISGHRSVSWYQQTPGQGLQFLFEYFSETQRNKGNFPGRFSGRQFSNSRSEMNVSTLELGDSALYLCASSLAGNSNQPQHFGDGTRLSIL.

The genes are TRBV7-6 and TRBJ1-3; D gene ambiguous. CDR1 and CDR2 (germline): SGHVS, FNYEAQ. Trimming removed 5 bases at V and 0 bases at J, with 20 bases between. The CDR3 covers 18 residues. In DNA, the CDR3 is TGTGCCAGCAGCGCACTAACGGCGGGAGGGCTCTCTGGAAACACCATATATTTT. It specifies CASSALTAGGLSGNTIYF.

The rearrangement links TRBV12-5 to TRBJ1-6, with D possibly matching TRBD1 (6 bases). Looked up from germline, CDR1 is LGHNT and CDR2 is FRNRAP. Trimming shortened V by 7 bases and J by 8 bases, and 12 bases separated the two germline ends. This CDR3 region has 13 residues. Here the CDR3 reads CASARRGDSPLHF. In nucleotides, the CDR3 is TGTGCTAGTGCGCGCAGGGGTGATTCACCCCTCCACTTT.

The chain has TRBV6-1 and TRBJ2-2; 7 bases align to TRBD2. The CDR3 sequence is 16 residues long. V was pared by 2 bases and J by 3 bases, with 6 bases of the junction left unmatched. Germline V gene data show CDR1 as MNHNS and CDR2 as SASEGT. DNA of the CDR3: TGTGCCAGCAGTGAATTGCGGGGGTTGGACACCGGGGAGCTGTTTTTT. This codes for CASSELRGLDTGELFF.

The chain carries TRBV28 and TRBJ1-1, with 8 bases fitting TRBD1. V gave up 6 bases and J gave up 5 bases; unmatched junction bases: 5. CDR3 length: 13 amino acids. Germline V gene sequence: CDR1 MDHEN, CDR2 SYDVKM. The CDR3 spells CASRPGQATEAFF. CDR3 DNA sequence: TGTGCCAGCAGACCGGGACAGGCGACTGAAGCTTTCTTT.